The 14 T cell receptor beta chains listed next were all sequenced from one sample in a study of tumor and adjacent non-tumor tissue in lung cancer. The library came from three nested PCR rounds adapted from ARM-PCR protocols. TCRdb reprocessed the multiplex PCR reads via MiXCR and lists one record per CDR3 protein. The sample consists of almost 75,000 distinct CDR3 sequences, 55% to 70% of them appearing once. This sample's RNA came from whole unsorted tissue. The normal lung tissue was taken more than 3 cm from the tumor edge. The sample comprised distant non-tumor lung tissue. The receptors were gathered from a woman aged 50 to 60 with non-small cell lung cancer.

This clonotype has just a few counts. This sequence may be a read error, since a much larger clone differs from it by one base. The J gene is TRBJ2-2, the V gene TRBV29-1; D ambiguous. CDR3 size: 11 residues. With 7 bases removed from V and 3 bases from J, the gap between germline ends came to 6 bases. Germline V lookup: CDR1 SQVTM, CDR2 ANQGSEA. CDR3 loop: CSATDTGELFF. The CDR3 DNA reads TGCAGCGCCACCGACACCGGGGAGCTGTTTTTT.

On this clonotype itself: A read error may explain this, as a much larger clone is one base away. The V gene is TRBV5-6, the J gene TRBJ2-1, with 8 bases that match TRBD1. J was trimmed by 16 bases and V by 0 bases; bases with no gene match: 3. Germline CDR1 is SGHDT and CDR2 is YYEEEE. This CDR3 is 11 amino acids long. As DNA, the CDR3 is TGTGCCAGCAGCTTGGGGACAGGGCACTTCTTC. It yields the protein CASSLGTGHFF.

Concerning this clonotype itself: At one end the junction does not follow the germline gene, possibly because of a read error. J is TRBJ1-2 and V is TRBV6-1; D unclear. Germline V gene sequence: CDR1 MNHNS, CDR2 SASEGT. This CDR3 is 12 amino acids long. CDR3: CASSVTSPGYTF. The CDR3 DNA is TGTGCTAGCAGTGTAACGTCCCCGGGCTACACCTTC.

Note on this clonotype: Being one base from a much bigger clone, this may be a read error. This chain links TRBV6-5 with TRBJ1-2, with a weak D call TRBD1 (5 bases). Looked up from germline, CDR1 is MNHEY and CDR2 is SVGAGI. The CDR3 length is 14 residues. With 2 bases removed from V and 6 bases from J, the gap between germline ends came to 13 bases. CDR3 in DNA: TGTGCCAGCAGTTACATGTCAGGGTTGGATGGCTACACCTTC. Amino acid sequence: CASSYMSGLDGYTF.

Comment on this clonotype: This may arise from a read error, as a much more abundant clone is one base away. The V call is TRBV6-6, the J call TRBJ1-5; no definite D call. The CDR3 covers 14 residues. With 2 bases removed from V and 4 bases from J, the gap between germline ends came to 9 bases. Germline V gene data show CDR1 as MNHNY and CDR2 as SVGAGI (reference sequence). CDR3 DNA sequence: TGTGCCAGCAGTTACGCGATAGGGAATCAGCCCCAGCATTTT. It is translated as CASSYAIGNQPQHF.

Remarks on this clonotype: This may arise from a read error, as a much more abundant clone is one base away. The chain is built from TRBV29-1 and TRBJ2-6; no firm D call. CDR3 size: 13 residues. V lost 1 base, J lost 0 bases, and 1 base lay in between. Germline CDR1 and CDR2: SQVTM and ANQGSEA. The CDR3: CSVEVSGANVLTF. In nucleotides, the CDR3 is TGCAGCGTTGAAGTCTCTGGGGCCAACGTCCTGACTTTC.

A word on this clonotype: Since no conserved phenylalanine or tryptophan closes the CDR3, a read error is the likely cause. This chain uses TRBV20-1 with TRBJ1-1; D is uncertain. The CDR3 is made up of 13 amino acids. CDR1 is DFQATT and CDR2 is SNEGSKA in the germline V gene (reference sequence). Trimming removed 4 bases at V and 1 base at J, with 10 bases between. The CDR3 DNA is TGCAGTGCTACACAGAACCCGAACACTGAAGCTTTCCTT. Amino acids: CSATQNPNTEAFL.

V gene TRBV28 combines with J gene TRBJ1-4; no firm D call. This CDR3 is built from 14 residues. Trimming took off 7 bases at V and 3 bases at J, with 12 bases between the two ends. From germline, CDR1 is MDHEN and CDR2 SYDVKM. The CDR3 DNA is TGTGCCAGCAAAGAGATCGGACCTAATGAAAAACTGTTTTTT. Protein sequence: CASKEIGPNEKLFF.

Worth noting for this clonotype: Because the CDR3 is missing its conserved closing phenylalanine or tryptophan, this is likely a read error. This sequence joins TRBV20-1 and TRBJ2-6; TRBD1 agrees at 7 bases. J lost 0 bases, V lost 4 bases, and 9 bases had no gene match. Germline CDR1 is DFQATT and CDR2 is SNEGSKA (reference sequence). This CDR3 is 17 amino acids long. CDR3 DNA sequence: TGCAGTGCTAACGGACAGGACCAGATCTCTGGGGCCAACGTCCTGACTTAC. Protein product: CSANGQDQISGANVLTY.

Worth noting for this clonotype: The junction departs from germline at one end; a sequencing error may be responsible. The chain employs TRBV29-1 and TRBJ2-4; 9 bases align to TRBD2. Germline CDR1 is SQVTM and CDR2 is ANQGSEA. The length of the CDR3 is 18 residues. The CDR3 DNA reads as TGCAGCGATGAAGGGGGACTAGCTGGAGAATCCTCGGGAAACATTCAGTACTTC. Its protein is CSDEGGLAGESSGNIQYF.

The chain has TRBV11-1 and TRBJ2-1; D not certain. This CDR3 comprises 16 residues. Germline V gene data show CDR1 as SGHAT and CDR2 as FQDESV (reference sequence). V was shortened by 6 bases and J by 6 bases, with 21 bases between the two germline ends. The CDR3 DNA reads as TGTGCCAGCAGTTCACCGATGCATGCGACTTGCAATGAGCAGTTCTTC. Protein product: CASSSPMHATCNEQFF.

The sample holds many counts of this clonotype. The rearrangement uses TRBV20-1 and TRBJ1-5; D is unclear. CDR3 length: 16 amino acids. Germline V gives CDR1 DFQATT, CDR2 SNEGSKA (reference sequence). Trimming left V 0 bases short and J 3 bases short, with 15 bases between. The CDR3 loop is CSARDPRGSANQPQHF. The DNA for the CDR3 is TGCAGTGCTAGAGATCCCCGGGGAAGCGCCAATCAGCCCCAGCATTTT.

In regard to this clonotype: No conserved phenylalanine or tryptophan is present at the end of the CDR3, so a read error is the likely explanation. It is unclear where the CDR3 begins or ends on the DNA, so no DNA is shown, and the CDR3 is as TCRdb lists it. This sequence joins TRBV11-2 and TRBJ2-3. The CDR3 is 13 residues long, counting both termini. Germline CDR1 SGHAT, CDR2 FQNNGV. CDR3 amino acids: CASSLDVTATQYY.

With respect to this clonotype: At one end, the junction sequence differs from germline, possibly due to a read error. The chain recombines TRBV4-1 with TRBJ1-1; the D gene is possibly TRBD1 (5 bases). CDR3 size: 15 residues. Germline CDR1 and CDR2: MGHRA and YSYEKL. The CDR3 region is CASSQVRPGGTEAFF. The DNA for the CDR3 is TGCGCTAGCAGTCAAGTCCGCCCCGGGGGCACTGAAGCTTTCTTT.